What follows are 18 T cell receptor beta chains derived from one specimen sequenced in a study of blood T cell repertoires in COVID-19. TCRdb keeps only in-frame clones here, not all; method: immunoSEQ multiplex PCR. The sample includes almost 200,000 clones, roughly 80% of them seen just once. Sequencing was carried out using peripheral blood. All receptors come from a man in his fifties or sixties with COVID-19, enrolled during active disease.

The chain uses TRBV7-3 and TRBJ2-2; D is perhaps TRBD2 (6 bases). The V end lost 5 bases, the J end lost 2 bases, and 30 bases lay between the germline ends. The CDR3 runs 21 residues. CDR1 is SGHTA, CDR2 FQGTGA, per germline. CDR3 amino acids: CASSLMALSGGTHPNTGELFF. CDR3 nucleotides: TGTGCCAGCAGCCTAATGGCCCTTAGCGGAGGAACCCACCCTAACACCGGGGAGCTGTTTTTT. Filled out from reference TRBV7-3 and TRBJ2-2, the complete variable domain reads GAGVSQTPSNKVTEKGKYVELRCDPISGHTALYWYRQSLGQGPEFLIYFQGTGAADDSGLPNDRFFAVRPEGSVSTLKIQRTERGDSAVYLCASSLMALSGGTHPNTGELFFGEGSRLTVL.

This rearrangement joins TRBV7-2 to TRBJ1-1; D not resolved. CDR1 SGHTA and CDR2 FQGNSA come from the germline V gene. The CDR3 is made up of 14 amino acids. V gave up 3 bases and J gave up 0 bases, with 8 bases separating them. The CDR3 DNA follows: TGTGCCAGCAGCTTTTTCCAGATGAACACTGAAGCTTTCTTT. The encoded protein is CASSFFQMNTEAFF.

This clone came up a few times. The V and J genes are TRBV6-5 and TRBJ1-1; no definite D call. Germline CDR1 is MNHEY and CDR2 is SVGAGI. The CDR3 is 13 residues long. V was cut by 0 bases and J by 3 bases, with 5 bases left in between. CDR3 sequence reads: CASSYSVDTEAFF. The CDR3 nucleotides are TGTGCCAGCAGTTACTCGGTAGACACTGAAGCTTTCTTT.

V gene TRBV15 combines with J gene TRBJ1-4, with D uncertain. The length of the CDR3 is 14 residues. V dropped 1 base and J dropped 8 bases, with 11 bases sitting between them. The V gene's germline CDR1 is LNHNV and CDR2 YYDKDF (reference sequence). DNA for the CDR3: TGTGCCACCAGCAGAGTTGGGGAGAGGGAAAAACTGTTTTTT. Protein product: CATSRVGEREKLFF.

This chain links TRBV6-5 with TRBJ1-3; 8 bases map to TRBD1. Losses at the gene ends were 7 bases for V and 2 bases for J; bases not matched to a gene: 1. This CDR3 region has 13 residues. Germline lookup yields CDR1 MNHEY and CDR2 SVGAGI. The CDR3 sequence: CASMDRAGNTIYF. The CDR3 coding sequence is TGTGCCAGCATGGACAGGGCTGGAAACACCATATATTTT.

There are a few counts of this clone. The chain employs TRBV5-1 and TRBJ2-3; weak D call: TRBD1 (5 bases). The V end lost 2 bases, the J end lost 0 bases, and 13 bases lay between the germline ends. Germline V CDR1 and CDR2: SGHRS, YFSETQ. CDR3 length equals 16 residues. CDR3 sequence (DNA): TGCGCCAGCAGCTTAGGGGTATCCCTGAGCACAGATACGCAGTATTTT. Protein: CASSLGVSLSTDTQYF.

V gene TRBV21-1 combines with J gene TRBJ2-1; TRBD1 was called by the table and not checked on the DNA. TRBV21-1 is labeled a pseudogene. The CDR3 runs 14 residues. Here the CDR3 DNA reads TGTGCCAGCAGCCACCCGGGACAGTACAATGAGCAGTTCTTC. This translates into CASSHPGQYNEQFF.

The chain's CDR3 is CAWLGQGASPLHF. Here the CDR3 DNA reads TGTGCCTGGCTTGGACAGGGAGCATCACCCCTCCACTTT. The chain employs TRBV30 and TRBJ1-6; TRBD1 matches at 8 bases. The length of the CDR3 is 13 residues. Trimming cost V 5 bases and J 10 bases; bases outside gene matches: 7. Germline assignment: CDR1 GTSNPN and CDR2 SVGIG (reference sequence). The full variable domain, completed using reference TRBV30 and TRBJ1-6, is SQTIHQWPATLVQPVGSPLSLECTVEGTSNPNLYWYRQAAGRGLQLLFYSVGIGQISSEVPQNLSASRPQDRQFILSSKKLLLSDSGFYLCAWLGQGASPLHFGNGTRLTVT.

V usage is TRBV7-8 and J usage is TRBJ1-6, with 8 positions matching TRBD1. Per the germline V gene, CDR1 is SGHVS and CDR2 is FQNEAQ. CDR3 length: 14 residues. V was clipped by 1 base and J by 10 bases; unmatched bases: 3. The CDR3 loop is CASSLGRGRSPLHF. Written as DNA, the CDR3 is TGTGCCAGCAGCTTAGGCAGGGGGCGATCACCCCTCCACTTT.

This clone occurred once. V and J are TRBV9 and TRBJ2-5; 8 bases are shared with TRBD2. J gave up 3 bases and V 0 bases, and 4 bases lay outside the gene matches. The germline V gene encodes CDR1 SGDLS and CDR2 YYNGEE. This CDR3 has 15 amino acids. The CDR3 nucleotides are TGTGCCAGCAGCGTAGGGGGACTAGTTGAAGAGACCCAGTACTTC. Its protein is CASSVGGLVEETQYF.

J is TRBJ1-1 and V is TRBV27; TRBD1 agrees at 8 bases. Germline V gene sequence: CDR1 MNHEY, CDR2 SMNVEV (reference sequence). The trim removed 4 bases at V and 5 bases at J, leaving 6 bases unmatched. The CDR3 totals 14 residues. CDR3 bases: TGTGCCAGCAGTTCCAGGACAGGGAGAACTGAAGCTTTCTTT. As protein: CASSSRTGRTEAFF.

Here the CDR3 DNA reads TGTGCCAGCAGCCCCGGTGGAGGGGGGGCGATTAACTATGGCTACACCTTC. Its protein is CASSPGGGGAINYGYTF. The gene calls are TRBV9 and TRBJ1-2; a possible D gene is TRBD1 (6 bases). In germline, CDR1 is SGDLS, CDR2 YYNGEE. This CDR3 is built from 17 residues. V lost 4 bases, J lost 1 base, and 20 bases lay in between.

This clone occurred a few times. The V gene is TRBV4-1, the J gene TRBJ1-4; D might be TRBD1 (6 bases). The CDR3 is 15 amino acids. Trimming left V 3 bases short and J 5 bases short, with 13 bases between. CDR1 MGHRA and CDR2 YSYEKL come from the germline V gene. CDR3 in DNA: TGCGCCAGCAGCCACCGACAGGTCGAAAATGAAAAACTGTTTTTT. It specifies CASSHRQVENEKLFF.

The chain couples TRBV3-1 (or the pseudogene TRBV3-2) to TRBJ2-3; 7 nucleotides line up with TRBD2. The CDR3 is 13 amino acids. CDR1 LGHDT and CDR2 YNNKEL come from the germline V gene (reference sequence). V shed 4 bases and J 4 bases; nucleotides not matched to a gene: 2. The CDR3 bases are TGTGCCAGCAGCCTCCGGGGGGCAGATACGCAGTATTTT. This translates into CASSLRGADTQYF.

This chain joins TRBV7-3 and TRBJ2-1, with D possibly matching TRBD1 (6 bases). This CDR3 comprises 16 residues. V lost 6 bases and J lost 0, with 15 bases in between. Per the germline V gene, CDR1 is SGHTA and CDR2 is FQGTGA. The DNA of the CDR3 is TGTGCCAGCAGTCCTGACAGGCCAAGCTCCTACAATGAGCAGTTCTTC. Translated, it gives CASSPDRPSSYNEQFF. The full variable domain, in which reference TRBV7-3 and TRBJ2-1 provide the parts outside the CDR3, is GAGVSQTPSNKVTEKGKYVELRCDPISGHTALYWYRQSLGQGPEFLIYFQGTGAADDSGLPNDRFFAVRPEGSVSTLKIQRTERGDSAVYLCASSPDRPSSYNEQFFGPGTRLTVL.

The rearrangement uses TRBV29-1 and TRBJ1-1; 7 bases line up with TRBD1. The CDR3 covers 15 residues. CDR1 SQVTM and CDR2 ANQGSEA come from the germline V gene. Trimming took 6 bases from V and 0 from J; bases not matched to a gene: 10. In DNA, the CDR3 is TGCAGCGTCGTGTTGGGACAGACTCTGAACACTGAAGCTTTCTTT. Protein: CSVVLGQTLNTEAFF.

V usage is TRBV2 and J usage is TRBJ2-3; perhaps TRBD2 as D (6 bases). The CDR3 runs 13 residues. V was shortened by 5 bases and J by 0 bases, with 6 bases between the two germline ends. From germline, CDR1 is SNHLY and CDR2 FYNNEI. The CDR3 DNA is TGTGCCAGCAGTAGCGGGAGCACAGATACGCAGTATTTT. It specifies CASSSGSTDTQYF.

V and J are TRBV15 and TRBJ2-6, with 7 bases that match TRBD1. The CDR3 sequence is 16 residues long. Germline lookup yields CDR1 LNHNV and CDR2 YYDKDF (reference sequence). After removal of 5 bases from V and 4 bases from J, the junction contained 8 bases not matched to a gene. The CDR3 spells CATSEDRARGANVLTF. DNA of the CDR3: TGTGCCACCAGCGAAGACAGGGCGCGCGGGGCCAACGTCCTGACTTTC.